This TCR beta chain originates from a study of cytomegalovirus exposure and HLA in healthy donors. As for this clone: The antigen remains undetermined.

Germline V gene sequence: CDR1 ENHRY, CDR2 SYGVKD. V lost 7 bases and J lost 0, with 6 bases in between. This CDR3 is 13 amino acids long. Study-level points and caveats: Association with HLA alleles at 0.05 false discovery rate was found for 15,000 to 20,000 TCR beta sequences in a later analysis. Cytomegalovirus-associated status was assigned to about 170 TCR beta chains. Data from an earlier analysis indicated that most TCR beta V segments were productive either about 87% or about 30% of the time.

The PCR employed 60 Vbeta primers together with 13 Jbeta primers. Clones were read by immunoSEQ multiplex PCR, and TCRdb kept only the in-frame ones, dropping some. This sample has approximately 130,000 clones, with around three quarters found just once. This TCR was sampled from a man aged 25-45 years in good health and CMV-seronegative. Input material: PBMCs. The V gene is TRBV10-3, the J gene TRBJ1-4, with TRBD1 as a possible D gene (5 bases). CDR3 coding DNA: TGTGCCATCACACAGGCAACTAATGAAAAACTGTTTTTT. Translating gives CAITQATNEKLFF.